The present TCR beta chain was sequenced within a study of T cell responses to AZD1222 COVID-19 vaccine. Study summary: Second doses that came at about 4 or about 12 weeks were put together.

This CDR3 is built from 12 residues. Germline CDR1 SGHVT, CDR2 SQSDAQ. After removal of 5 bases from V and 6 bases from J, the junction contained 4 bases not matched to a gene. This clone was seen just once. Using immunoSEQ multiplex PCR, the repertoire was profiled, and TCRdb retains in-frame clones only, with some absent. The sample includes about 120,000 clones, more than 75% of them seen just once. V and J are TRBV7-4 and TRBJ2-7, with 7 positions matching TRBD1. This clonotype originated in an adult in good health. Material: peripheral blood, obtained on day 0 of AZD1222 vaccination. CDR3 in amino acids: CASSPTGAEQYF. The CDR3 DNA reads TGTGCCAGCAGCCCAACAGGGGCCGAGCAGTACTTC.